A selection of T cell receptor beta chains follows, all from one sample in a study of technical replicates of blood from a handful of donors. The protocol was immunoSEQ multiplex PCR, while the TCRdb copy is restricted to in-frame clones and leaves out a portion. The table includes 45,000 to 55,000 clones, 94% detected once. The sequenced material came from T cells isolated from PBMCs. Receptors originate from a human donor in good health. Each CDR3 is given with its conserved first and last residue. D genes are given only for firm matches. Part of the rows lack a size; the others show once, few, many or a class for expanded clones.

TRBJ2-3,TRBV11-3,-,-,TGTGCCAGCAGCTTAGGTTTACCCCCGGGGACGCAGTATTTT,CASSLGLPPGTQYF
TRBJ2-5,TRBV9,few,TRBD2,TGTGCCAGCAGCGAGGGGACTTGGCGGGAGGGAGAGACCCAGTACTTC,CASSEGTWREGETQYF
TRBJ2-3,TRBV7-8,-,TRBD2,TGTGCCAGCAGATCCTACCTAGCGGTCCTTAACACAGATACGCAGTATTTT,CASRSYLAVLNTDTQYF
TRBJ1-2,TRBV9,-,-,TGTGCCAGCAGCGTAGCGACAGCTAACTATGGCTACACCTTC,CASSVATANYGYTF
TRBJ2-7,TRBV7-9,-,-,TGTGCCAGCAGCTCCCATGACTACTACGAGCAGTACTTC,CASSSHDYYEQYF
TRBJ2-3,TRBV18,-,TRBD2,TGTGCCAGCTCACCACCGGGACTAGTCACAGATACGCAGTATTTT,CASSPPGLVTDTQYF
TRBJ2-7,TRBV10-3,-,TRBD1,TGTGCCATCAGTGAGAACGGACAGGGTGCCTACGAGCAGTACTTC,CAISENGQGAYEQYF
TRBJ1-1,TRBV7-9,-,-,TGTGCCAGCAGACGAGGACAGGAAGCTTTCTTT,CASRRGQEAFF
TRBJ2-7,TRBV6-6,-,TRBD1,TGTGCCAGCAGTCCCCGGGACAGGGGTTCCTACGAGCAGTACTTC,CASSPRDRGSYEQYF
TRBJ1-2,TRBV28,-,-,TGTGCCAGCAGCACCCCCGAGACTTTTGGAGATGGCTACACCTTC,CASSTPETFGDGYTF
TRBJ2-1,TRBV5-1,-,TRBD2,TGCGCCAGCAGCTTGGCATTTGGTAGCGGGAGAAGATACAATGAGCAGTTCTTC,CASSLAFGSGRRYNEQFF